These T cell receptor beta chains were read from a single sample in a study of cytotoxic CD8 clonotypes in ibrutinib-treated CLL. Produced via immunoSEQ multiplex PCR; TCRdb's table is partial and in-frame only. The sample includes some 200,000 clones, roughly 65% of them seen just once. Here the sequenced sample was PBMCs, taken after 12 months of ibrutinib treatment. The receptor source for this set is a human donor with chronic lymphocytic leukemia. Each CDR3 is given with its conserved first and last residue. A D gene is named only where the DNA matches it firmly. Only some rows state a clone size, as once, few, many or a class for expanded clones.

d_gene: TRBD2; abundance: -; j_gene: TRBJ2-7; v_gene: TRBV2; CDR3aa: CASSEEGAGGTYEQYF; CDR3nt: TGTGCCAGCAGTGAAGAAGGAGCGGGGGGAACCTACGAGCAGTACTTC
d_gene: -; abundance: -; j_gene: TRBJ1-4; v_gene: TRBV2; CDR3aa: CASRLLTDINEKLFF; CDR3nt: TGTGCCAGCAGACTCCTCACGGATATTAATGAAAAACTGTTTTTT
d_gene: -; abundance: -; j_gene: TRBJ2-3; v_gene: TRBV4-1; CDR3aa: CASSPLIGDSRHTDTQYF; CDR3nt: TGCGCCAGCAGCCCCTTGATTGGCGACAGCCGACACACAGATACGCAGTATTTT
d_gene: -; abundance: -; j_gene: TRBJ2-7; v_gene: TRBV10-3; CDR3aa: CAPEGGGRHEQYF; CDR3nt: TGTGCCCCCGAAGGAGGGGGGAGGCACGAGCAGTACTTC
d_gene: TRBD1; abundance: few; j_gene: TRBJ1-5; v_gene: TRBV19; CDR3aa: CASSPDRGRHSNQPQHF; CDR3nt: TGTGCCAGTAGTCCGGACAGGGGAAGACATAGCAATCAGCCCCAGCATTTT
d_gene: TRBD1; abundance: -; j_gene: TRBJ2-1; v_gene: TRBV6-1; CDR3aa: CASSEAGPGTAYNEQFF; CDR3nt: TGTGCCAGCAGTGAAGCGGGCCCCGGGACAGCTTACAATGAGCAGTTCTTC
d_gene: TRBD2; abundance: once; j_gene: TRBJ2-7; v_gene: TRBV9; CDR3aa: CASSDGLSGRDYEQYF; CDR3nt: TGTGCCAGCAGTGACGGACTCTCAGGGAGGGATTACGAGCAGTACTTC
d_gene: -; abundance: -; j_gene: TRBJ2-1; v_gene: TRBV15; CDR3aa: CATSAGHQSQQFF; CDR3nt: TGTGCCACCAGCGCGGGACACCAAAGCCAGCAGTTCTTC
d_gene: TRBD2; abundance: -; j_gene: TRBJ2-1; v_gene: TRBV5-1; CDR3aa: CASSLTTGGSYNEQFF; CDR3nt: TGCGCCAGCAGCTTAACTACGGGAGGCTCCTACAATGAGCAGTTCTTC
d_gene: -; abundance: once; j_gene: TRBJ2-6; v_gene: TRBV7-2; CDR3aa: CASSLGRSGANVLTF; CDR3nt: TGTGCCAGCAGCTTAGGGAGGTCTGGGGCCAACGTCCTGACTTTC
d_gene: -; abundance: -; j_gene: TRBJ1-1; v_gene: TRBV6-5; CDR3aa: CASRVQGLHTEAFF; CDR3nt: TGTGCCAGCAGGGTTCAGGGCTTACACACTGAAGCTTTCTTT
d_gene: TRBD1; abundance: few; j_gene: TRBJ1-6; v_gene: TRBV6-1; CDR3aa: CASRVEDRVDSPLHF; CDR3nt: TGTGCCAGCAGGGTAGAGGACAGGGTTGATTCACCCCTCCACTTT
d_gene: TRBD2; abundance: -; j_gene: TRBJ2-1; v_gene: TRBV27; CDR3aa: CASRSLAGGNNEQFF; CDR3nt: TGTGCCAGCAGGTCATTAGCGGGAGGGAACAATGAGCAGTTCTTC
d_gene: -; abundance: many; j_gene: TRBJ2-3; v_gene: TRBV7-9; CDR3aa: CASSLGTDTQYF; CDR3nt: TGTGCCAGCAGCTTAGGCACAGATACGCAGTATTTT
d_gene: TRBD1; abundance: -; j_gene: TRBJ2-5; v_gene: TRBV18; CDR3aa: CASSPKTGARETQYF; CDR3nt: TGTGCCAGCTCACCCAAGACAGGGGCGAGGGAGACCCAGTACTTC
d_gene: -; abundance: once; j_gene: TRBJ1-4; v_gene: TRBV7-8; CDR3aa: CASSVEERDVITNEKLFF; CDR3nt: TGTGCCAGCAGCGTAGAGGAGAGGGACGTAATAACTAATGAAAAACTGTTTTTT